The clone carrying this TCR beta chain was counted between two and nine times. Its antigen is unidentified. The record originates from a study of blood T cells in healthy people across ages. General study results and limits: Naive T cell percentage and TCR beta diversity correlated strongly. Long-lived donors exceeded aged donors in naive CD4+ cells and diversity.

The CDR3 contains 12 residues. V was trimmed by 4 bases and J by 8 bases, leaving 8 bases between them. Germline CDR1 and CDR2: SEHNR and FQNEAQ (reference sequence). The second PCR ran roughly 6 to 11 cycles with a sample-barcoded 5' primer and J-beta primers. TCRdb re-called the 5' RACE reads through MiXCR, storing one row per CDR3 protein. Of 1.5 million or so distinct CDR3 sequences in the sample, 42% are singletons; the top ten hold around 8%. Sequences were obtained from blood. The chain carries TRBV7-9 and TRBJ1-4; D remains ambiguous. The clonotype was recovered from a woman aged 18 to 35 in good health. This CDR3 reads CASSSAVEKLFF. The CDR3 nucleotides are TGTGCCAGCAGCTCCGCGGTCGAAAAACTGTTTTTT.